This T cell receptor (beta chain) was documented in a study of T cell repertoires in aging, cancer and after chemotherapy. In the study overall: Repeat sampling of healthy donors over several months to years showed clear clonal overlap. General study points: Across the chemotherapy interval, each cancer cohort showed higher median generation probability, suggesting thymic rebound.

V shed 6 bases and J 0 bases; nucleotides not matched to a gene: 4. Germline V gene data show CDR1 as SGHNT and CDR2 as YYREEE (reference sequence). This CDR3 is 14 amino acids long. This clonotype ranks as medium-sized. As yet, its antigen is unknown. Multiplex touch-down PCR with TRB-A/B primers amplified rearranged V-D-J TRB sequences. TCRdb called the multiplex PCR reads again in MiXCR, with one record for every CDR3 protein. The data show about 10,000 distinct CDR3 sequences, 24% seen once. TCR beta rearrangements were amplified from peripheral blood genomic DNA. J is TRBJ1-2 and V is TRBV5-4; 8 bases line up with TRBD1. The receptor comes from a human donor in good health. Sequenced sample: blood. This CDR3 is CASKRQGPNYGYTF. Written as DNA, the CDR3 is TGTGCCAGCAAGAGACAGGGGCCTAACTATGGCTACACCTTC.